The source of this T cell receptor beta chain is a study of T cell clonality in common variable immunodeficiency. Worth noting for this clone: Its matching antigen is unknown. The CDR3 goes on 3 residues after the read ends, and that part is filled in from the germline J gene.

Sequencing was performed with immunoSEQ multiplex PCR; in TCRdb, only in-frame clones are kept and a portion is missing. There are 15,000 to 20,000 clones in the sample, none observed a single time. General observations from the study: In common variable immunodeficiency, TCR beta chains reportedly carried fewer deletions and N-nucleotide insertions. Authors noted CVID clonality's cause needs subpopulation repertoire sequencing. Compared with healthy controls, CVID subjects showed increased TCRbeta clonality, mostly in about a third.

The V gene's germline CDR1 is LNHDA and CDR2 SQIVND (reference sequence). The V segment lost 7 bases and the J segment 7 bases; nucleotides outside the gene matches: 5. The CDR3 is 14 amino acids. Aged roughly 9 to 70 years, CVID subjects averaged about 40 years old. The sequenced sample consisted of peripheral blood mononuclear cells. The chain uses TRBV19 and TRBJ1-6; 9 bases fit TRBD1. The sequence was obtained from a human donor with common variable immunodeficiency. The covered CDR3 bases are TGTGCCAGTACCCGGGACAGGGAGAATTCACCC. This encodes CASTRDRENSP. Given in full, the CDR3 is CASTRDRENSPLHF.